A selection of T cell receptor beta chains follows, all from one sample in a study of graft-versus-host responses after intestinal transplantation. The antigens of these receptors remain unknown. Here immunoSEQ multiplex PCR was the method, and the copy in TCRdb shows in-frame clones only, minus some. The table shows about 90,000 clones, with 90% to 95% occurring only once. The material was unstimulated CD8+ T cells sorted from spleen or lymph node cells, obtained before intestinal transplant. These TCRs come from a human donor who received an intestinal transplant. Both conserved end residues are part of each CDR3. A D gene is named only where the DNA matches it firmly. Clone size appears in some rows only: once, few, many, or a class for an expanded clone.

j_call	v_call	d_call	clone_size	cdr3_aa	cdr3_nt
TRBJ1-2	TRBV27	TRBD1	NA	CASSFTPGTGNGYTF	TGTGCCAGCAGTTTTACACCCGGGACAGGGAATGGCTACACCTTC
TRBJ2-7	TRBV6-5	NA	NA	CASSYSIGERSYEQYF	TGTGCCAGCAGTTACTCTATCGGGGAGCGATCCTACGAGCAGTACTTC
TRBJ2-1	TRBV10-1	TRBD2	NA	CASSWTSGATYNEQFF	TGCGCCAGCAGTTGGACTAGCGGGGCAACCTACAATGAGCAGTTCTTC
TRBJ2-1	TRBV27	NA	NA	CASSLAGTYNEQFF	TGTGCCAGCAGTTTGGCAGGGACCTACAATGAGCAGTTCTTC
TRBJ2-7	TRBV30	TRBD2	NA	CAWSPGLADASYEQYF	TGTGCCTGGAGTCCCGGACTAGCGGACGCTTCCTACGAGCAGTACTTC
TRBJ2-7	TRBV30	NA	NA	CAWSPGDYEQYF	TGTGCCTGGAGTCCAGGCGACTACGAGCAGTACTTC
TRBJ2-3	TRBV30	NA	once	CAWSRLGLTDTQYF	TGTGCCTGGAGCAGACTAGGGCTGACAGATACGCAGTATTTT
TRBJ2-1	TRBV27	NA	NA	CASSLSGVGSYNEQFF	TGTGCCAGCAGTTTATCAGGGGTGGGGTCCTACAATGAGCAGTTCTTC
TRBJ1-2	TRBV27	TRBD1	NA	CASSQRTGNYTF	TGTGCCAGCAGCCAGAGGACAGGGAACTACACCTTC
TRBJ1-1	TRBV19	NA	few	CASSMGPFTEAFF	TGTGCCAGTAGTATGGGGCCGTTCACTGAAGCTTTCTTT
TRBJ1-1	TRBV9	TRBD1	NA	CASSVGDRDDEAFF	TGTGCCAGCAGCGTGGGAGACAGGGATGATGAAGCTTTCTTT
TRBJ1-5	TRBV9	NA	NA	CASSQDTSNQPQHF	TGTGCCAGCAGCCAGGACACATCCAATCAGCCCCAGCATTTT
TRBJ2-3	TRBV4-2	NA	NA	CASSEQSTDTQYF	TGTGCCAGCAGCGAACAGAGCACAGATACGCAGTATTTT
TRBJ2-1	TRBV7-9	TRBD2	NA	CASSSPVAGVEQFF	TGTGCCAGCAGCTCCCCCGTTGCGGGAGTTGAGCAGTTCTTC
TRBJ2-3	TRBV13	NA	once	CASSPRIGSGHTDTQYF	TGTGCCAGCAGCCCCCGGATCGGGAGCGGCCACACAGATACGCAGTATTTT
TRBJ2-7	TRBV5-1	NA	NA	CASSLGVAGEQYF	TGCGCCAGCAGCCTCGGGGTAGCAGGCGAGCAGTACTTC
TRBJ2-7	TRBV13	NA	NA	CASSTSSYEQYF	TGTGCCAGCAGCACGAGCTCCTACGAGCAGTACTTC
TRBJ2-7	TRBV7-8	TRBD2	NA	CASSLFVRAVAGVPYEQYF	TGTGCCAGCAGCTTATTTGTACGCGCGGTAGCGGGAGTTCCCTACGAGCAGTACTTC
TRBJ2-3	TRBV4-2	TRBD2	once	CASSQPTGTSGGYTDTQYF	TGTGCCAGCAGCCAACCAACCGGGACTAGCGGGGGGTACACAGATACGCAGTATTTT
TRBJ2-1	TRBV11-3	NA	NA	CASSFVHGNEQFF	TGTGCCAGCAGCTTTGTGCACGGCAATGAGCAGTTCTTC
TRBJ1-1	TRBV18	NA	NA	CASSPWGGTEAFF	TGTGCCAGCTCACCCTGGGGGGGAACTGAAGCTTTCTTT
TRBJ1-1	TRBV27	NA	NA	CASSIGAGTEAFF	TGTGCCAGCAGTATAGGAGCGGGTACTGAAGCTTTCTTT
TRBJ2-3	TRBV7-6	TRBD2	NA	CASSLEVAGGQSDTQYF	TGTGCCAGCAGCTTAGAGGTAGCGGGGGGGCAGTCAGATACGCAGTATTTT
TRBJ2-7	TRBV5-1	TRBD1	once	CASRVEDRGKYEQYF	TGCGCCAGCAGGGTCGAGGACAGGGGGAAGTACGAGCAGTACTTC
TRBJ2-7	TRBV7-6	TRBD1	once	CASSRDRVGSYEQYF	TGTGCCAGCAGCAGAGACAGGGTAGGCTCCTACGAGCAGTACTTC
TRBJ1-4	TRBV4-3	TRBD1	NA	CASSRDRGSVATNEKLFF	TGCGCCAGCAGCCGCGACAGGGGATCAGTTGCAACTAATGAAAAACTGTTTTTT
TRBJ2-5	TRBV7-9	TRBD2	NA	CASSPSIAGSPHETQYF	TGTGCCAGCAGCCCTTCCATAGCGGGGAGTCCCCACGAGACCCAGTACTTC
TRBJ1-4	TRBV6-5	NA	NA	CASSYSGQGLEKLFF	TGTGCCAGCAGTTACTCGGGGCAGGGTTTGGAAAAACTGTTTTTT
TRBJ2-1	TRBV6-6	TRBD2	NA	CASRPTGGETYNEQFF	TGTGCCAGCAGACCCACGGGGGGGGAGACCTACAATGAGCAGTTCTTC
TRBJ2-1	TRBV27	TRBD2	NA	CASSPGTSGSNEQFF	TGTGCCAGCAGTCCCGGGACTAGCGGATCTAATGAGCAGTTCTTC
TRBJ2-7	TRBV7-8	NA	NA	CASSLSGQFLRSSYEQYF	TGTGCCAGCAGCTTATCAGGACAGTTCCTAAGGAGCTCCTACGAGCAGTACTTC
TRBJ2-1	TRBV13	TRBD2	NA	CASSLPLAGSYNEQFF	TGTGCCAGCAGCCTCCCCCTAGCGGGGTCATACAATGAGCAGTTCTTC
TRBJ2-7	TRBV19	TRBD1	once	CASSIDFSGQGTYEQYF	TGTGCCAGTAGTATAGACTTCTCGGGACAGGGGACCTACGAGCAGTACTTC
TRBJ2-1	TRBV11-2	TRBD2	NA	CASSPLAAHNEQFF	TGTGCCAGCAGCCCTCTAGCGGCCCACAATGAGCAGTTCTTC
TRBJ2-1	TRBV15	NA	once	CATTGSFSYNEQFF	TGTGCCACCACCGGGTCCTTCTCCTACAATGAGCAGTTCTTC
TRBJ2-7	TRBV10-2	NA	NA	CASSELDSYEQYF	TGCGCCAGCAGTGAGCTTGATAGCTACGAGCAGTACTTC
TRBJ1-3	TRBV5-1	TRBD1	NA	CASSLGTGISGNTIYF	TGCGCCAGCAGCTTGGGGACAGGAATCTCTGGAAACACCATATATTTT
TRBJ2-7	TRBV7-6	NA	NA	CASSTAGGSYEQYF	TGTGCCAGCAGCACGGCCGGGGGCTCCTACGAGCAGTACTTC
TRBJ2-1	TRBV5-8	NA	NA	CASSSRTGRDDEQFF	TGTGCCAGCAGCTCCCGGACAGGGAGGGACGATGAGCAGTTCTTC
TRBJ2-7	TRBV6-1	TRBD2	NA	CASSPLVGGSYEQYF	TGTGCCAGCAGTCCCCTCGTGGGGGGGTCCTACGAGCAGTACTTC
TRBJ2-1	TRBV4-1	TRBD2	NA	CASNKQTLAGGRNEQFF	TGCGCCAGCAACAAACAAACACTAGCGGGGGGGCGCAATGAGCAGTTCTTC
TRBJ1-2	TRBV27	TRBD1	NA	CASSPDRGRYGYTF	TGTGCCAGCAGTCCGGACAGGGGGCGGTATGGCTACACCTTC
TRBJ2-1	TRBV28	TRBD2	NA	CASSPLAGGPGEQFF	TGTGCCAGCAGTCCACTGGCGGGAGGGCCTGGTGAGCAGTTCTTC
TRBJ2-1	TRBV27	NA	NA	CASSLFQAGGSYNEQFF	TGTGCCAGCAGTTTATTCCAAGCGGGTGGTTCCTACAATGAGCAGTTCTTC
TRBJ2-5	TRBV29-1	TRBD2	NA	CSVEDLPSGSRETQYF	TGCAGCGTTGAAGATCTGCCTAGCGGGAGTAGAGAGACCCAGTACTTC
TRBJ1-4	TRBV30	NA	few	CAWSFNTGIGEKLFF	TGTGCCTGGAGTTTCAACACAGGGATCGGGGAAAAACTGTTTTTT
TRBJ2-7	TRBV5-6	TRBD1	few	CASSYRQGNSYEQYF	TGTGCCAGCAGCTACCGACAGGGAAACTCCTACGAGCAGTACTTC